These 14 T cell receptor beta chains share one sample of origin, sequenced in a study of graft-versus-host responses after intestinal transplantation. Profiling relied on immunoSEQ multiplex PCR, and the TCRdb table lists in-frame clones only, not all of them. The table includes more than 95,000 clones, roughly 87% detected once. What these receptors recognize is not known. The starting material was unstimulated CD4+ T cells sorted from spleen or lymph node cells, obtained before intestinal transplant. The receptors were gathered from a human donor who received an intestinal transplant.

The V and J genes are TRBV6-6 and TRBJ1-4; D is possibly TRBD1 (5 bases). The germline V and J ends were trimmed by 1 base and 4 bases, with 7 bases remaining between them. The CDR3 consists of 14 residues. Germline lookup yields CDR1 MNHNY and CDR2 SVGAGI (reference sequence). For the CDR3, the DNA is TGTGCCAGCAGTTACTGGGGGGGTAATGAAAAACTGTTTTTT. This translates into CASSYWGGNEKLFF.

The chain has TRBV10-1 and TRBJ2-1, with 12 bases aligning to TRBD2. The CDR3 covers 17 residues. After removal of 2 bases from V and 4 bases from J, the junction contained 6 bases not matched to a gene. Germline CDR1 WNHNN, CDR2 SYGVQD (reference sequence). The CDR3 here is CASSEAPTSGSYNEQFF. CDR3 sequence (DNA): TGCGCCAGCAGTGAGGCCCCGACTAGCGGGAGTTACAATGAGCAGTTCTTC.

This sequence joins TRBV23-1 and TRBJ2-5; TRBD1 aligns across 8 bases. TRBV23-1 is known as an ORF, though its function is uncertain. After removal of 2 bases from V and 2 bases from J, the junction contained 4 bases not matched to a gene. The CDR3 extends over 15 amino acids. CDR3: CASSQEGTGQETQYF. CDR3 DNA: TGCGCCAGCAGTCAAGAAGGGACAGGTCAAGAGACCCAGTACTTC.

This chain links TRBV9 with TRBJ2-2; 7 positions agree with TRBD1. Germline CDR1 SGDLS, CDR2 YYNGEE. There are 16 residues in the CDR3. With V trimmed by 4 bases and J by 9 bases, 15 bases remained unmatched. CDR3 sequence: CASSPIGQVPGRELFF. In DNA form, the CDR3 reads TGTGCCAGCAGCCCCATTGGACAGGTCCCCGGCAGGGAGCTGTTTTTT. Full variable domain (outside the CDR3, taken from reference TRBV9 and TRBJ2-2): DSGVTQTPKHLITATGQRVTLRCSPRSGDLSVYWYQQSLDQGLQFLIQYYNGEERAKGNILERFSAQQFPDLHSELNLSSLELGDSALYFCASSPIGQVPGRELFFGEGSRLTVL.

The rearrangement links TRBV18 to TRBJ2-4, with D possibly being TRBD1 or TRBD2 (5 bases each). The germline V and J ends were trimmed by 2 bases and 7 bases, with 15 bases remaining between them. The germline V gene has CDR1 KGHSH and CDR2 LQKENI. The CDR3 sequence is 15 residues long. DNA of the CDR3: TGTGCCAGCTCACCAATGGGGCAGGGACGCAACATTCAGTACTTC. It yields the protein CASSPMGQGRNIQYF.

The chain employs TRBV7-9 and TRBJ2-1, with D unclear. Trimming shortened V by 0 bases and J by 9 bases, and 18 bases separated the two germline ends. This CDR3 has 16 amino acids. CDR1 is SEHNR, CDR2 FQNEAQ, per germline (reference sequence). CDR3 DNA sequence: TGTGCCAGCAGCTTAGCGCTCACAGCAGATTGGGTTGAGCAGTTCTTC. This gives the protein CASSLALTADWVEQFF.

The CDR3 here is CASSLAGVPGEFLAGANVLTF. CDR3 coding DNA: TGCGCCAGCAGCTTGGCGGGGGTACCAGGGGAGTTTCTGGCTGGGGCCAACGTCCTGACTTTC. This chain connects TRBV5-1 to TRBJ2-6; D may correspond to TRBD1 or TRBD2 (6 bases each). The ends were cut back, 0 bases at V and 2 bases at J, with 24 bases in the middle. Per germline, CDR1 SGHRS and CDR2 YFSETQ. The CDR3 spans 21 residues.

The chain is built from TRBV9 and TRBJ2-5; TRBD1 aligns across 8 bases. The CDR3 contains 14 residues. Germline CDR1 is SGDLS and CDR2 is YYNGEE. V lost 0 bases to trimming and J lost 3 bases; unmatched junction nucleotides: 1. In DNA form, the CDR3 reads TGTGCCAGCAGCGTAGGGACAGGGAAAGAGACCCAGTACTTC. As protein: CASSVGTGKETQYF.

This chain connects TRBV4-1 to TRBJ2-7; D gene uncertain. The CDR3 contains 11 residues. CDR1 is MGHRA, CDR2 YSYEKL, per germline. Trimming cost V 5 bases and J 7 bases, with 9 bases left between them. CDR3 DNA sequence: TGCGCCAGCAGCAATGTGGGGGAGCAGTACTTC. Translated, it gives CASSNVGEQYF.

This rearrangement joins TRBV6-6 to TRBJ1-6; D is uncertain. V lost 2 bases and J 8 bases, leaving 7 bases between the germline ends. The CDR3 contains 13 residues. Germline assignment: CDR1 MNHNY and CDR2 SVGAGI (reference sequence). The CDR3 loop is CASSYDNYSPLHF. The CDR3 DNA reads as TGTGCCAGCAGTTACGACAACTATTCACCCCTCCACTTT.

This clone was detected only a few times. V and J are TRBV6-1 and TRBJ2-7; TRBD2 agrees at 10 bases. CDR3 length: 15 residues. Losses at the gene ends were 7 bases for V and 5 bases for J; bases not matched to a gene: 11. Looked up from germline, CDR1 is MNHNS and CDR2 is SASEGT. This CDR3 reads CASTSLAGGLNEQYF. In DNA form, the CDR3 reads TGTGCCAGCACCTCATTAGCGGGAGGTCTGAACGAGCAGTACTTC.

This chain joins TRBV6-5 and TRBJ2-7; 9 positions match TRBD2. The length of the CDR3 is 13 residues. V trimming: 6 bases; J trimming: 2 bases; junction bases outside the gene matches: 2. CDR1 and CDR2 from the germline V gene are MNHEY and SVGAGI. The CDR3 protein is CASRRLAAYEQYF. CDR3 in DNA: TGTGCCAGCAGAAGACTAGCGGCCTACGAGCAGTACTTC.

The CDR3 DNA is TGTGCCAGTACCCCAGGACTAGCGATCGGGGAGCTGTTTTTT. Translated, it gives CASTPGLAIGELFF. This chain uses TRBV19 with TRBJ2-2, with TRBD2 matching 9 bases. The CDR3 sequence is 14 residues long. Trimming took 7 bases from V and 7 from J; bases not matched to a gene: 7. Germline CDR1 LNHDA, CDR2 SQIVND (reference sequence).

The V and J genes are TRBV29-1 and TRBJ2-1, with TRBD2 matching 12 bases. Per the germline V gene, CDR1 is SQVTM and CDR2 is ANQGSEA. J was trimmed by 3 bases and V by 7 bases; bases with no gene match: 1. This CDR3 is built from 13 residues. CDR3 bases: TGCAGCGGGGGACTAGCGGGCTACAATGAGCAGTTCTTC. Amino acid sequence: CSGGLAGYNEQFF.